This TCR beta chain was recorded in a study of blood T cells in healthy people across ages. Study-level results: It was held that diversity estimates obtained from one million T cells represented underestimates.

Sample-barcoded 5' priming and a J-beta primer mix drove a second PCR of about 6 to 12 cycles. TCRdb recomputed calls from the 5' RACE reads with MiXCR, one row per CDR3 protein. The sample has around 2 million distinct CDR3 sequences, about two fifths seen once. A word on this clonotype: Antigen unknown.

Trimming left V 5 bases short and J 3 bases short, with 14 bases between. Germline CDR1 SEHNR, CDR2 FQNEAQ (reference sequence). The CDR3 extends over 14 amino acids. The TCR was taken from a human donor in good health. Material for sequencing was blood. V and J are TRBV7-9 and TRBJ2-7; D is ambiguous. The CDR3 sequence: CASSAVGNIYEQYF. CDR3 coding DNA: TGTGCCAGCAGCGCGGTGGGCAACATCTACGAGCAGTACTTC. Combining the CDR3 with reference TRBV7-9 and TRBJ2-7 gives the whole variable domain DTGVSQNPRHKITKRGQNVTFRCDPISEHNRLYWYRQTLGQGPEFLTYFQNEAQLEKSRLLSDRFSAERPKGSFSTLEIQRTEQGDSAMYLCASSAVGNIYEQYFGPGTRLTVT.